One and the same sample provided the 20 T cell receptor beta chains below, sequenced in a study of graft-versus-host responses after intestinal transplantation (dated by TCRdb to the early 2020s). Library preparation employed the immunoSEQ multiplex PCR assay. TCRdb took over this immuneACCESS table, retaining in-frame rearrangements with V and J assigned. Such tables are incomplete; in checked studies, under half of the missing clones stem from an unresolved V gene, and the remainder is unexplained. The sample has about 89,000 clones on record, 91% of them singletons. Roughly 0.1% of the sample belongs to the ten largest clones. Their recognized antigens are unknown. The sample's time point label is to be understood as: cells obtained before transplantation from donor or recipient. The source material was unstimulated CD4+ T cells sorted from spleen or lymph node cells, sampled before intestinal transplant. The source is a human donor who received an intestinal transplant.

This clone was counted only a few times. The CDR3 bases are TGTGCCAGCAGTGAACCCGCCTACGAGCAGTACTTC. Encoded protein: CASSEPAYEQYF. J is TRBJ2-7 and V is TRBV6-1; D unclear. Trimming cost V 2 bases and J 2 bases, with 4 bases left between them. The CDR3 is 12 residues long. Germline-derived CDR1 and CDR2 are MNHNS and SASEGT.

The J gene is TRBJ1-1, the V gene TRBV18, with 7 bases fitting TRBD1. Looked up from germline, CDR1 is KGHSH and CDR2 is LQKENI. V trimming: 5 bases; J trimming: 3 bases; junction bases outside the gene matches: 6. The CDR3 length is 14 residues. In DNA form, the CDR3 reads TGTGCCAGCTCATCAGGGACAGCCTACACTGAAGCTTTCTTT. The encoded protein is CASSSGTAYTEAFF.

The chain employs TRBV4-3 and TRBJ2-1; a possible D gene is TRBD2 (6 bases). Germline CDR1 is LGHNA and CDR2 is YSLEER. Trimming took off 3 bases at V and 8 bases at J, with 11 bases between the two ends. The CDR3 extends over 13 amino acids. In nucleotides, the CDR3 is TGCGCCAGCAGCCAGGGGGGAGGCCATGAGCAGTTCTTC. Translated: CASSQGGGHEQFF.

The genes are TRBV7-2 and TRBJ1-5, with D uncertain. Trimming removed 2 bases at V and 2 bases at J, with 7 bases between. Germline loops: CDR1 SGHTA, CDR2 FQGNSA. CDR3 length: 14 amino acids. The CDR3 coding sequence is TGTGCCAGCAGCTTAAAGTCAGGCAATCAGCCCCAGCATTTT. Its translation is CASSLKSGNQPQHF.

The chain links TRBV19 to TRBJ2-7; 10 bases agree with TRBD1. The CDR3 length is 15 residues. Germline V CDR1 and CDR2: LNHDA, SQIVND (reference sequence). V lost 6 bases, J lost 3 bases, and 8 bases stayed unmatched. The DNA for the CDR3 is TGTGCCAGTAGGACTTCCGGACAGGGGGGCTACGAGCAGTACTTC. It encodes CASRTSGQGGYEQYF.

The chain uses TRBV12-5 and TRBJ1-2, with D possibly matching TRBD1 (5 bases). The V gene lost 5 bases and the J gene lost 3 bases, with 13 bases spanning the gap. The CDR3 loop spans 14 amino acids. Germline CDR1 is LGHNT and CDR2 is FRNRAP. The CDR3: CASGLLAGHYGYTF. For the CDR3, the DNA is TGTGCTAGTGGTCTCCTCGCAGGGCACTATGGCTACACCTTC.

This chain connects TRBV4-3 to TRBJ1-2, with a weak D call TRBD1 (5 bases). The CDR3 has 16 residues. The germline V gene has CDR1 LGHNA and CDR2 YSLEER. V lost 3 bases and J lost 0, with 14 bases in between. The CDR3 DNA reads as TGCGCCAGCAGCCAGTCAATCAGGGCGGCTAACTATGGCTACACCTTC. Translation gives CASSQSIRAANYGYTF.

V is TRBV5-4 and J is TRBJ2-3, with D perhaps TRBD2 (5 bases). The CDR3 runs to 14 residues. CDR1 and CDR2 (germline): SGHNT, YYREEE (reference sequence). The V and J ends lost 4 bases and 1 base respectively, with 10 bases between them. As DNA, the CDR3 is TGTGCCAGCAGCCCTAAGGGAGGCACAGATACGCAGTATTTT. Its translation: CASSPKGGTDTQYF.

The rearrangement links TRBV4-1 to TRBJ2-7, with D possibly being TRBD2 (5 bases). Germline assignment: CDR1 MGHRA and CDR2 YSYEKL. Deletions cut 0 bases from V and 0 bases from J, with 15 bases between. The CDR3 is made up of 17 amino acids. The CDR3 nucleotides read TGCGCCAGCAGCCAAGAGGGGAACCCTGGAGGCTCCTACGAGCAGTACTTC. This gives the protein CASSQEGNPGGSYEQYF.

J is TRBJ1-1 and V is TRBV5-1, with D tentatively TRBD1 (6 bases). Germline CDR1 reads SGHRS; CDR2 reads YFSETQ. There are 13 residues in the CDR3. V shed 5 bases and J shed 1 base, with 9 bases lying between them. This CDR3 reads CASSGTPNTEAFF. CDR3 nucleotide sequence: TGCGCCAGCAGTGGGACACCGAACACTGAAGCTTTCTTT.

The chain is built from TRBV4-3 and TRBJ1-2; the D is unclear. Trimming took 1 base from V and 3 from J, leaving 6 bases between them. CDR3 length: 13 amino acids. CDR1 is LGHNA and CDR2 is YSLEER in the germline V gene. CDR3 DNA: TGCGCCAGCAGCCAAGTCCTATACTATGGCTACACCTTC. Encoded protein: CASSQVLYYGYTF.

V usage is TRBV20-1 and J usage is TRBJ2-1; unclear D gene. The CDR3 consists of 11 residues. Trimming took 2 bases from V and 10 from J, leaving 9 bases between them. Germline CDR1 is DFQATT and CDR2 is SNEGSKA (reference sequence). The CDR3 bases are TGCAGTGCTAGACTATCCGGGGAGCAGTTCTTC. It encodes CSARLSGEQFF.

The gene calls are TRBV6-1 and TRBJ2-7; 7 positions match TRBD1. This CDR3 has 15 amino acids. Germline loops: CDR1 MNHNS, CDR2 SASEGT. Trimming took 6 bases from V and 0 from J; bases not matched to a gene: 8. CDR3 loop: CASREPRDSSYEQYF. As DNA, the CDR3 is TGTGCCAGCAGGGAACCACGGGACAGCTCCTACGAGCAGTACTTC.

The V call is TRBV7-2, the J call TRBJ2-7, with 7 bases that match TRBD1. CDR3 length: 14 amino acids. Trimming at V came to 2 bases and at J to 7 bases, leaving 8 bases not matched to a gene. Germline CDR1 SGHTA, CDR2 FQGNSA. CDR3 nucleotide sequence: TGTGCCAGCAGCTTACGAGGGGGCCTCGGGGAGCAGTACTTC. Its translation is CASSLRGGLGEQYF. Combining the CDR3 with reference TRBV7-2 and TRBJ2-7 gives the whole variable domain GAGVSQSPSNKVTEKGKDVELRCDPISGHTALYWYRQSLGQGLEFLIYFQGNSAPDKSGLPSDRFSAERTGGSVSTLTIQRTQQEDSAVYLCASSLRGGLGEQYFGPGTRLTVT.

This chain joins TRBV19 and TRBJ2-5; a possible D gene is TRBD1 (5 bases). The ends were cut back, 4 bases at V and 0 bases at J, with 12 bases in the middle. The germline CDR1 and CDR2 sequences are LNHDA and SQIVND (reference sequence). This CDR3 comprises 15 residues. CDR3 loop: CASSRAGLNQETQYF. The CDR3 nucleotides read TGTGCCAGTAGTAGGGCAGGGCTTAACCAAGAGACCCAGTACTTC.

The CDR3 reads CASSLVGSGGSYEQYF. The CDR3 nucleotides are TGCGCCAGCAGCTTGGTTGGTAGCGGGGGATCCTACGAGCAGTACTTC. This chain uses TRBV5-1 with TRBJ2-7; 9 nucleotides line up with TRBD2. The junction had 5 bases not matched to a gene; V was cut back by 0 bases and J by 1 base. The CDR3 totals 16 residues. Per germline, CDR1 SGHRS and CDR2 YFSETQ.

The chain combines TRBV9 with TRBJ2-3, with 14 nucleotides matching TRBD2. J was trimmed by 4 bases and V by 1 base; bases with no gene match: 5. Germline CDR1 reads SGDLS; CDR2 reads YYNGEE. This CDR3 region has 17 residues. The CDR3 coding sequence is TGTGCCAGCAGCGTACATCCGACTAGCGGGGGGGCAGATACGCAGTATTTT. Translating gives CASSVHPTSGGADTQYF.

The chain joins TRBV11-3 to TRBJ2-5, with 8 nucleotides matching TRBD1. The CDR3 totals 16 residues. The germline CDR1 and CDR2 sequences are SGHNT and YENEEA. V shed 2 bases, J shed 1 base, and the junction held 6 bases outside the gene matches. Here the CDR3 reads CASSLPTGVGQETQYF. CDR3 nucleotides: TGTGCCAGCAGCTTACCGACAGGGGTGGGCCAAGAGACCCAGTACTTC.

The CDR3 sequence: CASSSPGQAHEQYF. CDR3 DNA: TGTGCCAGCAGCTCTCCAGGACAGGCCCACGAGCAGTACTTC. The gene calls are TRBV28 and TRBJ2-5, with 7 bases that match TRBD1. The J call could be wrong; TRBJ2-7 is a better fit for the DNA end. Germline V lookup: CDR1 MDHEN, CDR2 SYDVKM. The CDR3 covers 14 residues.

This chain joins TRBV5-1 and TRBJ2-1, with a weak D call TRBD2 (7 bases). Germline V gene sequence: CDR1 SGHRS, CDR2 YFSETQ. The CDR3 has 15 amino acids. The ends were cut back, 2 bases at V and 6 bases at J, with 15 bases in the middle. The CDR3 DNA reads as TGCGCCAGCAGCTTTGGGGGCGAGCGGGGCAATGAGCAGTTCTTC. Residues: CASSFGGERGNEQFF.